This TCR beta chain is drawn from a study of shared clonotypes between healthy human individuals. Study results and caveats: Generation probabilities of non-shared clonotypes were lower (relative to those shared by all four donors).

V lost 5 bases and J lost 4; bases outside the gene matches: 8. This CDR3 spans 16 amino acids. Germline V lookup: CDR1 SGHRS, CDR2 YFSETQ. As regards this clone: Antigen: not known.

A 200 ng quantity of DNA, 30,000 to 35,000 T cell genomes, went into the sorted-subset replicate PCRs. Some clones are missing from TCRdb's copy, which holds only in-frame ones; the method was immunoSEQ multiplex PCR. The sample has roughly 1 million clones, about four fifths seen once; the top ten hold approximately 0.5%. The clonotype originates from a man aged 18 to 30 in good health. Some clones in this sample may be carry-over from other donors' samples. The chain employs TRBV5-1 and TRBJ2-1, with 11 bases identical to TRBD2. Sequencing input: memory CD4+ T cells from PBMCs. As to subset: CD45RA-negative fraction. The CDR3 protein is CASSSGTSGVYNEQFF. CDR3 bases: TGCGCCAGCAGTTCCGGGACTAGCGGAGTATACAATGAGCAGTTCTTC.